A selection of T cell receptor beta chains follows, all from one sample in a study of early T cells in non-severe SARS-CoV-2 infection. One entry per CDR3 protein, called by TCRdb with MiXCR from the 5' RACE reads. The data hold approximately 30,000 distinct CDR3 sequences, with roughly 5% observed a single time. Specimen: whole blood. These receptors all come from an adult who was a healthcare worker with PCR-confirmed SARS-CoV-2 infection or an uninfected control (not recorded which). CDR3s include the opening cysteine and the closing phenylalanine or tryptophan. Fields, in order: clone size, J gene, V gene, D gene, CDR3 protein, CDR3 DNA. The D gene is left open where the match is weak. Clone size is shown for a subset of rows, as once, few, many or a class of expanded clone.

many	TRBJ1-2	TRBV12-3/TRBV12-4	TRBD1	CASSLARTGLYGYTF	TGTGCCAGCAGTTTAGCTAGGACAGGCCTCTATGGCTACACCTTC
many	TRBJ2-1	TRBV5-4	.	CASSLDRTNNEQFF	TGTGCCAGCAGCTTGGACAGGACTAACAATGAGCAGTTCTTC
.	TRBJ1-1	TRBV7-3	.	CASSGGGNTEAFF	TGTGCCAGCAGCGGAGGGGGTAACACTGAAGCTTTCTTT
few	TRBJ1-4	TRBV18	.	CASSRGSGEKLFF	TGTGCCAGCTCACGGGGTAGTGGTGAAAAACTGTTTTTT
many	TRBJ1-1	TRBV18	.	CASSPTGTEAFF	TGTGCCAGCTCACCAACAGGCACTGAAGCTTTCTTT
many	TRBJ1-6	TRBV20-1	.	CSATGGASYNSPLHF	TGCAGTGCTACCGGGGGGGCCTCCTATAATTCACCCCTCCACTTT
few	TRBJ2-2	TRBV7-9	.	CASSLVTGWDTGELFF	TGTGCCAGCAGCTTAGTCACAGGGTGGGACACCGGGGAGCTGTTTTTT
many	TRBJ2-4	TRBV2	.	CASSEPPSGGNIQYF	TGTGCCAGCAGTGAACCCCCGTCAGGGGGGAACATTCAGTACTTC
many	TRBJ1-1	TRBV18	TRBD1	CASSTGENTEAFF	TGTGCCAGCTCTACAGGGGAGAACACTGAAGCTTTCTTT
many	TRBJ2-7	TRBV6-6	TRBD1	CASSPAGTGFGEQYF	TGTGCCAGCAGTCCCGCCGGGACAGGGTTTGGCGAGCAGTACTTC
few	TRBJ2-7	TRBV4-1	TRBD1	CASSQSDRGTYEQYF	TGCGCCAGCAGCCAATCGGACAGGGGGACATACGAGCAGTACTTC
many	TRBJ2-1	TRBV12-3/TRBV12-4	.	CASSLGETQLNEQFF	TGTGCCAGCAGTTTGGGAGAGACCCAACTCAATGAGCAGTTCTTC
many	TRBJ2-3	TRBV20-1	TRBD2	CSQLAVGTDTQYF	TGCAGCCAACTAGCGGTGGGTACAGATACGCAGTATTTT
many	TRBJ1-6	TRBV30	.	CAWNSGIGSPLHF	TGTGCCTGGAACTCAGGGATCGGGTCACCCCTCCACTTT
many	TRBJ1-4	TRBV2	TRBD1	CASSRQGANEKLFF	TGTGCCAGCAGTCGACAGGGGGCTAATGAAAAACTGTTTTTT
medium-sized	TRBJ2-1	TRBV20-1	TRBD2	CSARPAGVYNEQFF	TGCAGTGCTAGACCAGCGGGAGTGTACAATGAGCAGTTCTTC
few	TRBJ2-7	TRBV7-8	TRBD2	CGSGSRHEQYF	TGTGGTAGCGGGAGTAGGCACGAGCAGTACTTC
few	TRBJ2-2	TRBV6-5	.	CASSARLGGELTGELFF	TGTGCCAGCTCGGCACGGCTAGGGGGAGAGCTCACCGGGGAGCTGTTTTTT
many	TRBJ2-5	TRBV20-1	TRBD2	CSANSGGEETQYF	TGCAGTGCTAATAGCGGGGGGGAAGAGACCCAGTACTTC
many	TRBJ2-5	TRBV4-3	.	CASSKSAPETQYF	TGCGCCAGCAGCAAAAGTGCCCCGGAGACCCAGTACTTC
many	TRBJ2-4	TRBV15	.	CATSRNYREYIQYF	TGTGCCACCAGCAGAAATTACAGGGAATACATTCAGTACTTC
many	TRBJ2-3	TRBV30	.	CAGRWLDSPTDTQYF	TGTGCAGGACGGTGGTTGGACAGTCCCACAGATACGCAGTATTTT
many	TRBJ2-3	TRBV7-3	TRBD2	CASSLLAGGTDTQYF	TGTGCCAGCAGCTTACTAGCGGGGGGCACAGATACGCAGTATTTT
many	TRBJ1-2	TRBV7-9	.	CASSFPPPGRIYGYTF	TGTGCCAGCAGCTTCCCCCCTCCGGGACGGATCTATGGCTACACCTTC
many	TRBJ1-6	TRBV20-1	.	CSARGLISSYNSPLHF	TGCAGTGCCCGCGGACTCATAAGCTCCTATAATTCACCCCTCCACTTT
.	TRBJ2-3	TRBV10-1	.	CASSEGGDDLQYF	TGCGCCAGCAGTGAAGGGGGGGACGATCTGCAGTATTTT
many	TRBJ2-1	TRBV7-2	TRBD2	CASSSPSGTSGYNEQFF	TGTGCCAGCAGCTCCCCGTCCGGGACTAGCGGTTACAATGAGCAGTTCTTC